Below, one T cell receptor beta chain is given with its context. Its target is not known. The CDR3 has 14 amino acids. CDR1 and CDR2 (germline): GTSNPN, SVGIG (reference sequence). V lost 3 bases, J lost 2 bases, and 13 bases lay in between. The data belong to a study of shared clonotypes between healthy human individuals. General study findings and limits: The represented genetic and exposure-history diversity was limited by the small number of donors.

Sequencing was performed with immunoSEQ multiplex PCR; in TCRdb, only in-frame clones are kept and a portion is missing. The repertoire includes about 2 million clones, 85% to 95% of them detected once, and under 0.15% sits in the top ten. Sequencing input: naive CD4+ T cells sorted from blood. Noted subset: CD45RA+ positively selected. V usage is TRBV30 and J usage is TRBJ2-5; D might be TRBD2 (6 bases). The TCR originated in a young man in good health. The CDR3 sequence: CAWSQGTVQETQYF. Here the CDR3 DNA reads TGTGCCTGGAGCCAAGGGACTGTACAAGAGACCCAGTACTTC.